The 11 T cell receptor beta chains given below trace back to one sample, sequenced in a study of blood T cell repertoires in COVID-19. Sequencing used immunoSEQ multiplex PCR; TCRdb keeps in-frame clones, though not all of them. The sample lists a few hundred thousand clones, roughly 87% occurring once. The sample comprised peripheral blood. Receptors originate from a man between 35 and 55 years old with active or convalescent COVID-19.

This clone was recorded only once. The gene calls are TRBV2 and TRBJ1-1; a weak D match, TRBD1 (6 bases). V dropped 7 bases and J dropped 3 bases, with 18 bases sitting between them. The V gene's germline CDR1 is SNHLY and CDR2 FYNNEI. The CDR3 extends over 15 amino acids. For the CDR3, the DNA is TGTGCCAGCAACTCAAGGGGAGGGGGTTACACTGAAGCTTTCTTT. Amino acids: CASNSRGGGYTEAFF.

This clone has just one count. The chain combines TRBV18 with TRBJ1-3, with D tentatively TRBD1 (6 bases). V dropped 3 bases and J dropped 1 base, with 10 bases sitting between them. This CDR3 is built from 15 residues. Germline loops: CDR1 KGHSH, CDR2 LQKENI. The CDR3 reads CASSPATGSGNTIYF. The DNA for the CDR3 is TGTGCCAGCTCACCGGCTACAGGGTCTGGAAACACCATATATTTT.

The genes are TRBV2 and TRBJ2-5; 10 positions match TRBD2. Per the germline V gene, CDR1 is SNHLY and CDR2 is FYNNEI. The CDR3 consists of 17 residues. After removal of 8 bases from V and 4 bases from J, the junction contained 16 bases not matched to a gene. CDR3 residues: CASLPGASGGAGETQYF. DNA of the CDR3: TGTGCCAGCCTCCCCGGGGCCAGCGGGGGGGCCGGAGAGACCCAGTACTTC.

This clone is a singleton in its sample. Here the CDR3 DNA reads TGCGCCAGCAGCCAAGACAGGTACCAAGAGACCCAGTACTTC. Its translation is CASSQDRYQETQYF. The genes are TRBV4-1 and TRBJ2-5, with unresolved D. Germline V gene lookup returns CDR1 MGHRA and CDR2 YSYEKL. This CDR3 is built from 14 residues. Trimming left V 0 bases short and J 0 bases short, with 5 bases between.

DNA for the CDR3: TGCGCCAGCAGCGATGGGACTCACAAAAACATTCAGTACTTC. Amino acid sequence: CASSDGTHKNIQYF. The V and J genes are TRBV5-1 and TRBJ2-4; D is possibly TRBD2 (6 bases). Germline V lookup: CDR1 SGHRS, CDR2 YFSETQ. The CDR3 totals 14 residues. V lost 4 bases and J lost 3, with 11 bases in between.

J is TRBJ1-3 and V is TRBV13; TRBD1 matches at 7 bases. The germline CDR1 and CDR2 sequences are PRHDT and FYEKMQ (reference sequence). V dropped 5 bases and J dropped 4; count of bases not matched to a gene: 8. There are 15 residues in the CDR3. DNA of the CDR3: TGTGCCAGCAGCCTACAGGGGCTGCCGGGAAACACCATATATTTT. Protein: CASSLQGLPGNTIYF.

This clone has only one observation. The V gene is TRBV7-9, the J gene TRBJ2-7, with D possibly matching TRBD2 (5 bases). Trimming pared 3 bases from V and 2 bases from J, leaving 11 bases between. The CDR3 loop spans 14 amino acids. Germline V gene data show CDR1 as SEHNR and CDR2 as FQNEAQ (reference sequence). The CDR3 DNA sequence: TGTGCCAGCAGCTTCCTGGGGAGCCCCTACGAGCAGTACTTC. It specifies CASSFLGSPYEQYF.

The DNA of the CDR3 is TGTGCCAGCAGTTTCAGGGACAGGGGGTGGCCAAATGAGCAGTTCTTC. Its translation: CASSFRDRGWPNEQFF. The chain carries TRBV27 and TRBJ2-1, with 11 positions matching TRBD1. The CDR3 is 16 residues long. V gave up 3 bases and J gave up 7 bases; unmatched junction bases: 8. From germline, CDR1 is MNHEY and CDR2 SMNVEV (reference sequence).

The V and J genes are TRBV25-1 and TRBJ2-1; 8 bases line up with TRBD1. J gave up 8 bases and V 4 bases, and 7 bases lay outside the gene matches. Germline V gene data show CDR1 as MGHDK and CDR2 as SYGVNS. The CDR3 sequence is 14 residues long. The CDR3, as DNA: TGTGCCAGCAGTGTAGGACAGGGAGACGATGAGCAGTTCTTC. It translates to CASSVGQGDDEQFF. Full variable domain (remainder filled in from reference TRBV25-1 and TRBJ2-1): EADIYQTPRYLVIGTGKKITLECSQTMGHDKMYWYQQDPGMELHLIHYSYGVNSTEKGDLSSESTVSRIRTEHFPLTLESARPSHTSQYLCASSVGQGDDEQFFGPGTRLTVL.

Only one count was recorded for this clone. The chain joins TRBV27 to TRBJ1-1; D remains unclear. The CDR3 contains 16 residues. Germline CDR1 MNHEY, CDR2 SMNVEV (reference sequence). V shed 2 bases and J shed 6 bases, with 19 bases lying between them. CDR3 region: CASSLVARHGESEAFF. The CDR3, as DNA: TGTGCCAGCAGTTTAGTCGCGCGGCACGGAGAGTCTGAAGCTTTCTTT.

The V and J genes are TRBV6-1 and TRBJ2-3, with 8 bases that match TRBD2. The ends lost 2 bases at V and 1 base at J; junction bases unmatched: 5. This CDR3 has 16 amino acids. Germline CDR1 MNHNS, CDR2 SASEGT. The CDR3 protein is CASSEYREGRTDTQYF. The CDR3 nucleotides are TGTGCCAGCAGTGAATACCGGGAGGGGCGCACAGATACGCAGTATTTT.